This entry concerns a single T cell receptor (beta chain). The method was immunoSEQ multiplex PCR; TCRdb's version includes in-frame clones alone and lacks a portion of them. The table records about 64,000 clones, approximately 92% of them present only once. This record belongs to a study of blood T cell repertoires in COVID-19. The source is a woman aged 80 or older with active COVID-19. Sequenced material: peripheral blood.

The CDR3 DNA sequence: TGTGCCAGCAGTTTCCCCATACTAGCGGGGGGTTCCTACAATGAGCAGTTCTTC. The encoded protein is CASSFPILAGGSYNEQFF. The chain employs TRBV28 and TRBJ2-1, with TRBD2 identical over 12 bases. The CDR3 loop spans 18 amino acids. The V gene end was trimmed by 3 bases and the J gene end by 1 base; junction bases not matched to a gene: 7. Per the germline V gene, CDR1 is MDHEN and CDR2 is SYDVKM.